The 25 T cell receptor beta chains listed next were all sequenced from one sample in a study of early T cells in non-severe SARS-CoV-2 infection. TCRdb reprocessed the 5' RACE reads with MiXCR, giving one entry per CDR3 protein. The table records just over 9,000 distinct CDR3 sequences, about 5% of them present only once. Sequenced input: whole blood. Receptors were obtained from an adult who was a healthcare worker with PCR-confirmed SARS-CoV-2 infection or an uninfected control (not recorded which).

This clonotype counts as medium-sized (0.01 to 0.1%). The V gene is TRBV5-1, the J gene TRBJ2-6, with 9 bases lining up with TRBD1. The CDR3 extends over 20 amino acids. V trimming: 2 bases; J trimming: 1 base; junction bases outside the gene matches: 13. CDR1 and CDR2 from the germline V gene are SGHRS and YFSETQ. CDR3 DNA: TGCGCCAGCAGCTTCCTTCTACCGGGACAGGGTCTATCTGGGGCCAACGTCCTGACTTTC. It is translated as CASSFLLPGQGLSGANVLTF.

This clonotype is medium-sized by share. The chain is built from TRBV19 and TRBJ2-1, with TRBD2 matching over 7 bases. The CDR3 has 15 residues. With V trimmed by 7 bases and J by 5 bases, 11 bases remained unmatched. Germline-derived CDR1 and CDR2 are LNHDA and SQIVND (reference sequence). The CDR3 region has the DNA TGTGCCAGTACCCCGTGGGAGGGCGGCCACAATGAGCAGTTCTTC. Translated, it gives CASTPWEGGHNEQFF.

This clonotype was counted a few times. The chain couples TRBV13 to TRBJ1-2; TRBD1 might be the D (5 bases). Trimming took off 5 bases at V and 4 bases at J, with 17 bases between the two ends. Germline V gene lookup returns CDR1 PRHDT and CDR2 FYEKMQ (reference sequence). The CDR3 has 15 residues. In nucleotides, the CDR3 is TGTGCCAGCAGCCTCCTGGGACGGAGCAGCTATGGCTACACCTTC. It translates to CASSLLGRSSYGYTF.

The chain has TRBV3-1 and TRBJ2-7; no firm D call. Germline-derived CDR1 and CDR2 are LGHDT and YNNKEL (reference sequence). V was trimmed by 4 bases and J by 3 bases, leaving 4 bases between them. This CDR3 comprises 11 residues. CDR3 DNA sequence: TGTGCCAGCAGCCTTAACTACGAGCAGTACTTC. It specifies CASSLNYEQYF.

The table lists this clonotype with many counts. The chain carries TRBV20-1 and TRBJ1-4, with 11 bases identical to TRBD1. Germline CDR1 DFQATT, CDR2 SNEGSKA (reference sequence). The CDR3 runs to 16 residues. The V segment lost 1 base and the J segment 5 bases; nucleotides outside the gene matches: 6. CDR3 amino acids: CSARGAGTGGNEKLFF. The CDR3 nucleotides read TGCAGTGCTAGAGGTGCCGGGACAGGGGGGAATGAAAAACTGTTTTTT.

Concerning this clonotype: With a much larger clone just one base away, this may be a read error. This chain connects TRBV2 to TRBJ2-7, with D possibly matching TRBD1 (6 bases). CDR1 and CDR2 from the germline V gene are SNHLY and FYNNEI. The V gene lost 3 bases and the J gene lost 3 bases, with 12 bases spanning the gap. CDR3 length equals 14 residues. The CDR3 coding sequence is TGTGCCAGCAGTGACCTCAGGACAGTCTACGAGCAGTACGTC. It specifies CASSDLRTVYEQYV.

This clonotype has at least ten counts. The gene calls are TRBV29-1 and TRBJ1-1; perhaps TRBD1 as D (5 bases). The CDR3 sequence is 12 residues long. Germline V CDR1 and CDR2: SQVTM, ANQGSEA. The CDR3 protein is CAVGGWNTEAFF. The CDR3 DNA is TGCGCCGTTGGGGGATGGAACACTGAAGCTTTCTTT.

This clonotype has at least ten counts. The DNA of the CDR3 is TGTGCCAGCACCCGACGGGGTAAGGGAGAAGGAGACTACAATGAGCAGTTCTTC. Translation: CASTRRGKGEGDYNEQFF. J is TRBJ2-1 and V is TRBV6-1, with a tentative D call TRBD2 (5 bases). Germline CDR1 and CDR2: MNHNS and SASEGT. The CDR3 consists of 18 residues. Trimming pared 7 bases from V and 3 bases from J, leaving 25 bases between.

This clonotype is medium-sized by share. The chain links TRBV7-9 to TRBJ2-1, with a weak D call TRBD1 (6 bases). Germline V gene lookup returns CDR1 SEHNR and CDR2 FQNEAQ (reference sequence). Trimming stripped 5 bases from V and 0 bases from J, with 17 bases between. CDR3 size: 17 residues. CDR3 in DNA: TGTGCCAGCAGCCCCCGTGACAGGACCTTCTCCTACAATGAGCAGTTCTTC. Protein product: CASSPRDRTFSYNEQFF.

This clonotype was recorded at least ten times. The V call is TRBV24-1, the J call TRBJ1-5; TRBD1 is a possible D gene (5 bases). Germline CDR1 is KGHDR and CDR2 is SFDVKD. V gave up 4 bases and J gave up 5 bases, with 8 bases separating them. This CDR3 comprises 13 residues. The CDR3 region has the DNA TGTGCCACCAGTGACTCGGGACATCAGCCCCAGCATTTT. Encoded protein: CATSDSGHQPQHF.

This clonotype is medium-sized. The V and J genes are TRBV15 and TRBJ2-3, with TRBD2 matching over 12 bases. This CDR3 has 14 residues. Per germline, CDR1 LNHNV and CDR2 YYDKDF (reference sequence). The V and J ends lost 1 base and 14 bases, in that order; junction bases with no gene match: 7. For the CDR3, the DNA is TGTGCCACCAGCAGAGGACTAGCGGGAGCCCCGTTGTATTTT. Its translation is CATSRGLAGAPLYF.

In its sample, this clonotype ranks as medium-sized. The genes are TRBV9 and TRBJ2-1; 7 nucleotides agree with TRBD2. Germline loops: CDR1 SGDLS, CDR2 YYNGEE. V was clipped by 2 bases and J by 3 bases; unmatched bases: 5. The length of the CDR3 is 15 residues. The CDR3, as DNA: TGTGCCAGCAGCGTGCGGGAGAGAGGCTACAATGAGCAGTTCTTC. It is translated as CASSVRERGYNEQFF.

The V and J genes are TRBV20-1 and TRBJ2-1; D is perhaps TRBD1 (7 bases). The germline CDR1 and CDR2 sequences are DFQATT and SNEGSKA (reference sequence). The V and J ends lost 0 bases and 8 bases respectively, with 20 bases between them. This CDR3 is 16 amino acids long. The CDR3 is CSARDLPGGNLYEQFF. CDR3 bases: TGCAGTGCTAGAGATCTGCCAGGGGGGAATTTATATGAGCAGTTCTTC.

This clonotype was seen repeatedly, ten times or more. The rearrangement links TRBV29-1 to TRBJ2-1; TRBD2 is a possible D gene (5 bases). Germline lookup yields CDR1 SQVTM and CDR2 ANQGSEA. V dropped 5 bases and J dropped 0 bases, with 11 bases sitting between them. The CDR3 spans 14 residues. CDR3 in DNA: TGCAGCGTTCCAGCGGTTTACTCCTACAATGAGCAGTTCTTC. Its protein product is CSVPAVYSYNEQFF.

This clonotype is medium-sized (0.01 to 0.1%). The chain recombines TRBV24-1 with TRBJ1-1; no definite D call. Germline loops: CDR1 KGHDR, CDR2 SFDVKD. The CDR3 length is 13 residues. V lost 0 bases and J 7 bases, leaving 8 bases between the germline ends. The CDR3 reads CATSDLNRDEAFF. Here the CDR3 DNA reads TGTGCCACCAGTGATTTGAACAGAGATGAAGCTTTCTTT.

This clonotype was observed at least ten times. As DNA, the CDR3 is TGTGCCAGCAGTTACTCTGCGGGAGGGGTAGAGCAGTACGTC. Its translation: CASSYSAGGVEQYV. The chain carries TRBV6-2 or TRBV6-3 and TRBJ2-7; TRBD2 matches 9 bases. Trimming removed 0 bases from V and 7 bases from J; junction bases left unmatched: 4. The CDR3 is 14 residues long. Germline CDR1 is MNHEY and CDR2 is SVGEGT.

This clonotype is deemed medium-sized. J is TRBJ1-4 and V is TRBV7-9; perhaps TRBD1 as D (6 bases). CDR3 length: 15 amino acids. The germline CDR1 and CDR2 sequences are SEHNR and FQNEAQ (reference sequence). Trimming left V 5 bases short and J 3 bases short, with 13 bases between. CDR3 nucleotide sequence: TGTGCCAGCAGCATAGAGGGGGGACCTAATGAAAAACTGTTTTTT. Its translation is CASSIEGGPNEKLFF.

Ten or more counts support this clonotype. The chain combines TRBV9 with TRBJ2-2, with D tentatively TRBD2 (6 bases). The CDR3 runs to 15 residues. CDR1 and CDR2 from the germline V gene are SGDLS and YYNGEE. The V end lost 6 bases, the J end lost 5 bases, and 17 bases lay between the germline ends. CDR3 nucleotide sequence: TGTGCCAGCACCGTCGCGGGGCCGGGGACCGGGGAGCTGTTTTTT. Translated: CASTVAGPGTGELFF.

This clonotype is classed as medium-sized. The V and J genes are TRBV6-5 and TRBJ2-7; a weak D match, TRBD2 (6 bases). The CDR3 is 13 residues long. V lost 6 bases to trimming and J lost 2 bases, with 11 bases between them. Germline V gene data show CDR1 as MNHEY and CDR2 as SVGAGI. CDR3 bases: TGTGCCAGCAGCTTTGGAGGGACCTACGAGCAGTACTTC. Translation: CASSFGGTYEQYF.

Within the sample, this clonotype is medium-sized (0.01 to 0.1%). The CDR3: CASSLRGGTEQYF. CDR3 nucleotides: TGTGCCAGCAGTTTAAGGGGCGGGACGGAGCAGTACTTC. The J gene is TRBJ2-7, the V gene TRBV27, with D possibly TRBD2 on 6 matching bases. Germline assignment: CDR1 MNHEY and CDR2 SMNVEV (reference sequence). The germline V and J ends were trimmed by 2 bases and 7 bases, with 12 bases remaining between them. This CDR3 has 13 residues.

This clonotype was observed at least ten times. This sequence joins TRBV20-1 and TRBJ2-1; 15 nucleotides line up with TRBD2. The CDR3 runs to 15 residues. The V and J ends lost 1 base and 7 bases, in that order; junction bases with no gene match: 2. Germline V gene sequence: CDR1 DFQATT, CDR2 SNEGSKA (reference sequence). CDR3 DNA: TGCAGTGCTAGAGCCGGGACTAGCGGGGGGAATGAGCAGTTCTTC. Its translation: CSARAGTSGGNEQFF.

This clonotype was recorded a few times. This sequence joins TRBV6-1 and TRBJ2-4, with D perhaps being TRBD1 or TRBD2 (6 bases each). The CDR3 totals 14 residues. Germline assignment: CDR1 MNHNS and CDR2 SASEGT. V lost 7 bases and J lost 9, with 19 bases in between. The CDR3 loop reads CASIRGLGGGIQYF. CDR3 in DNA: TGTGCCAGCATTCGGGGCCTGGGGGGCGGCATTCAGTACTTC.

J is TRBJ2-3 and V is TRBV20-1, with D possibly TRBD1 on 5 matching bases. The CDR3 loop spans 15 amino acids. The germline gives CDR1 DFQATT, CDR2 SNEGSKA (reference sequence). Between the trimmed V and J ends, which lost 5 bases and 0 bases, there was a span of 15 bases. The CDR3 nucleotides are TGCAGTGCTTCCCGGACACTACCCAGCACAGATACGCAGTATTTT. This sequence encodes CSASRTLPSTDTQYF.

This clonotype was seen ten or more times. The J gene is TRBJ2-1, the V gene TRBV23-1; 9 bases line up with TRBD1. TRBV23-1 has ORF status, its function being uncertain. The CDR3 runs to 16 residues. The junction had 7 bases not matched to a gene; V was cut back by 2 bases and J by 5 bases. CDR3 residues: CASSQTEQGADNEQFF. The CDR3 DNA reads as TGCGCCAGCAGTCAAACCGAACAGGGGGCGGACAATGAGCAGTTCTTC.

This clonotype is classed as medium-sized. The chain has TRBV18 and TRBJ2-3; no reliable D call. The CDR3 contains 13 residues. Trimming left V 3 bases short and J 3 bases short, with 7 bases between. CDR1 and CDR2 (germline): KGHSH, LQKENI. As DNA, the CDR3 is TGTGCCAGCTCACCGGACGGAACAGATACGCAGTATTTT. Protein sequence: CASSPDGTDTQYF.